This is a list of T cell receptor beta chains from one sample in a study of regulatory T cells in long-lasting Graves disease. TCRdb re-derived calls from the multiplex PCR reads in MiXCR, one entry per CDR3 protein. Here the sample spans a few hundred thousand distinct CDR3 sequences, about 21% being singletons. The source was peripheral blood mononuclear cells (PBMCs), collected when the disease was refractory, from a patient treated with antithyroid drugs. The receptor source for this set is a female donor with Graves disease. The CDR3 runs from the conserved cysteine through the conserved F or W. The D gene is left open where the match is weak. Size is omitted from some rows. Given values are once, few, many or a class for expanded clones.

clone_size: NA; j_call: TRBJ2-1; d_call: NA; v_call: TRBV20-1; cdr3_nt: TGCAGTGCTAGAGACCCCAACAATGAGCAGTTCTTC; cdr3_aa: CSARDPNNEQFF
clone_size: NA; j_call: TRBJ1-2; d_call: NA; v_call: TRBV6-2/TRBV6-3; cdr3_nt: TGTGCCAGCAGCCTAGGTCGCTGGCCAGCTAACTATGGCTACACCTTC; cdr3_aa: CASSLGRWPANYGYTF
clone_size: many; j_call: TRBJ1-2; d_call: NA; v_call: TRBV5-4; cdr3_nt: TGTGCCAGCAGCTTGTCATCTTTCTATGGCTACACCTTC; cdr3_aa: CASSLSSFYGYTF
clone_size: NA; j_call: TRBJ2-5; d_call: TRBD2; v_call: TRBV2; cdr3_nt: TGTGCCAGCAGTATAGCGGGAGGTCTAGAGACCCAGTACTTC; cdr3_aa: CASSIAGGLETQYF
clone_size: many; j_call: TRBJ2-5; d_call: NA; v_call: TRBV3-1; cdr3_nt: TGTGCCAGCAGCCAAGATCGGGGTGCCTGGGAGACCCAGTACTTC; cdr3_aa: CASSQDRGAWETQYF
clone_size: many; j_call: TRBJ1-1; d_call: NA; v_call: TRBV2; cdr3_nt: TGTGCCAGCAGTGAATGGGGCGTGGGTGGTGCTTTCTTC; cdr3_aa: CASSEWGVGGAFF
clone_size: once; j_call: TRBJ1-2; d_call: NA; v_call: TRBV19; cdr3_nt: TGTGCCAGTACCACCGGAACAGGAGCTAACTATGGCTACACCTTC; cdr3_aa: CASTTGTGANYGYTF
clone_size: many; j_call: TRBJ2-2; d_call: NA; v_call: TRBV12-3/TRBV12-4; cdr3_nt: TGTGCCAGCAGTTTAGTTAAGCTGAACACCGGGGAGCTGTTTTTT; cdr3_aa: CASSLVKLNTGELFF
clone_size: many; j_call: TRBJ2-7; d_call: NA; v_call: TRBV29-1; cdr3_nt: TGCAGCGTTGAACAGGGTCCCAACGAGCAGTACTTC; cdr3_aa: CSVEQGPNEQYF
clone_size: once; j_call: TRBJ2-7; d_call: TRBD2; v_call: TRBV25-1; cdr3_nt: TGTGCCAGCAGTGAACATAAAGGTAGCGGGAGTGAGGAGCAGTACTTC; cdr3_aa: CASSEHKGSGSEEQYF
clone_size: few; j_call: TRBJ2-7; d_call: TRBD2; v_call: TRBV20-1; cdr3_nt: TGCAGTGCTAGAGATAGCGGGAGCTACTCCTACGAGCAGTACTTC; cdr3_aa: CSARDSGSYSYEQYF
clone_size: many; j_call: TRBJ1-3; d_call: NA; v_call: TRBV12-3/TRBV12-4; cdr3_nt: TGTGCCAGCAGCCTTGACCGGGTGCCTGGAAACACCATATATTTT; cdr3_aa: CASSLDRVPGNTIYF
clone_size: NA; j_call: TRBJ2-5; d_call: NA; v_call: TRBV11-2; cdr3_nt: TGTGCCAGCAGCCACTGGGGGGGGCGAGAGACCCAGTACTTC; cdr3_aa: CASSHWGGRETQYF
clone_size: many; j_call: TRBJ1-1; d_call: NA; v_call: TRBV29-1; cdr3_nt: TGCAGCGTTGAATCGGGAAAGACTGAAGCTTTCTTT; cdr3_aa: CSVESGKTEAFF
clone_size: NA; j_call: TRBJ2-2; d_call: NA; v_call: TRBV2; cdr3_nt: TGTGCCAGCAGCTTCACCCCTGCGGTGGGAGAGCTGTTTTTT; cdr3_aa: CASSFTPAVGELFF
clone_size: few; j_call: TRBJ2-2; d_call: NA; v_call: TRBV10-1; cdr3_nt: TGCGCCAGCAGTGCGGGCATTTCCACCGGGGAGCTGTTTTTT; cdr3_aa: CASSAGISTGELFF
clone_size: NA; j_call: TRBJ2-6; d_call: NA; v_call: TRBV30; cdr3_nt: TGTGCCTGGAGTGCCCAGGCCAACGTCCTGACTTTC; cdr3_aa: CAWSAQANVLTF
clone_size: many; j_call: TRBJ1-1; d_call: NA; v_call: TRBV7-9; cdr3_nt: TGTGCCAGCAGCACAGGAGACCCTGAAGCTTTCTTT; cdr3_aa: CASSTGDPEAFF
clone_size: many; j_call: TRBJ2-7; d_call: NA; v_call: TRBV10-3; cdr3_nt: TGTGCCATCAGTGAAAGGGCCTCCGAGCAGTACTTC; cdr3_aa: CAISERASEQYF
clone_size: many; j_call: TRBJ1-5; d_call: NA; v_call: TRBV28; cdr3_nt: TGTGCCAGCAGACAGGGAAGTGGTAGCAATCAGCCCCAGCATTTT; cdr3_aa: CASRQGSGSNQPQHF
clone_size: many; j_call: TRBJ2-5; d_call: NA; v_call: TRBV29-1; cdr3_nt: TGCAGCGTTGACCGAGAGACCCAGTACTTC; cdr3_aa: CSVDRETQYF
clone_size: many; j_call: TRBJ1-1; d_call: NA; v_call: TRBV7-2; cdr3_nt: TGTGCCAGCAGCTTACGCCGGGGGGCGAACACTGAAGCTTTCTTT; cdr3_aa: CASSLRRGANTEAFF
clone_size: many; j_call: TRBJ1-5; d_call: NA; v_call: TRBV2; cdr3_nt: TGTGCCAGCGGGGACAGCAATCAGCCCCAGCATTTT; cdr3_aa: CASGDSNQPQHF
clone_size: few; j_call: TRBJ1-6; d_call: TRBD1; v_call: TRBV19; cdr3_nt: TGTGCCACTAGGACAGGGCTTAATTCACCCCTCCACTTT; cdr3_aa: CATRTGLNSPLHF
clone_size: many; j_call: TRBJ2-7; d_call: NA; v_call: TRBV28; cdr3_nt: TGTGCCAGCTACCCGGGACATCGGAGCTACGAGCAGTACTTC; cdr3_aa: CASYPGHRSYEQYF
clone_size: NA; j_call: TRBJ2-6; d_call: TRBD1; v_call: TRBV29-1; cdr3_nt: TGCAGCGTTGAATGGGATCAGGGGGTGTCTGGGGCCAACGTCCTGACTTTC; cdr3_aa: CSVEWDQGVSGANVLTF
clone_size: NA; j_call: TRBJ1-3; d_call: TRBD1; v_call: TRBV6-2/TRBV6-3; cdr3_nt: TGTGCCAGCAGTTACGACACAGGGGGCTCTGGAAACACCATATATTTT; cdr3_aa: CASSYDTGGSGNTIYF
clone_size: NA; j_call: TRBJ2-7; d_call: TRBD2; v_call: TRBV29-1; cdr3_nt: TGCAGCGCTGCCCTAGCGGGGGGGTCCTACGAGCAGTACTTC; cdr3_aa: CSAALAGGSYEQYF
clone_size: NA; j_call: TRBJ1-4; d_call: NA; v_call: TRBV20-1; cdr3_nt: TGCAGTGCCCTTATAGATGGGGTCAATGAAAAACTGTTTTTT; cdr3_aa: CSALIDGVNEKLFF
clone_size: NA; j_call: TRBJ2-7; d_call: TRBD2; v_call: TRBV7-9; cdr3_nt: TGTGCCAGCAGCGGGGCTAGCGGGTCGGTGGGGAATTCCTACGAGCAGTACTTC; cdr3_aa: CASSGASGSVGNSYEQYF
clone_size: NA; j_call: TRBJ2-3; d_call: TRBD2; v_call: TRBV5-6; cdr3_nt: TGTGCCAGCAGCTTGGGGGTCTCGGGAGGGAGCACAGATACGCAGTATTTT; cdr3_aa: CASSLGVSGGSTDTQYF